This TCR beta chain is drawn from a study of somatic mutations in cytotoxic T cells in rheumatoid arthritis. Findings of the study overall: Increasing age coincided with elevated CD8+ clonality among rheumatoid arthritis patients, though not among healthy controls.

The CDR3 is 11 amino acids. Germline lookup yields CDR1 SGHDT and CDR2 YYEEEE. The V end lost 9 bases, the J end lost 4 bases, and 9 bases lay between the germline ends. In regard to this clone: Antigen specificity is unknown.

TCRdb's copy holds only in-frame clones and misses some; the assay was immunoSEQ multiplex PCR. This sample carries more than 15,000 clones, approximately 84% of them seen once, and the ten largest clones take roughly 19%. The chain couples TRBV5-6 to TRBJ2-3; no definite D call. The TCR was taken from an adult with rheumatoid arthritis. The sequencing sample was made of CD8+ T cells sorted from blood. The chain's CDR3 is CATGTSDTQYF. CDR3 coding DNA: TGTGCCACTGGAACCTCAGATACGCAGTATTTT.